This T cell receptor beta chain is from a study of blood T cell repertoires in COVID-19. TCRdb's copy holds only in-frame clones and misses some; the assay was immunoSEQ multiplex PCR. The table includes a few hundred thousand clones, around nine tenths detected once. V shed 2 bases, J shed 0 bases, and the junction held 5 bases outside the gene matches. The CDR3 contains 15 residues. Looked up from germline, CDR1 is SGHNT and CDR2 is YYREEE (reference sequence). The rearrangement uses TRBV5-4 and TRBJ2-7; 7 nucleotides line up with TRBD2. Sequenced sample: peripheral blood. The receptor was derived from a man aged 18 to 30 with COVID-19, enrolled during active disease. The CDR3 reads CASSLQAGNSYEQYF. The DNA of the CDR3 is TGTGCCAGCAGCTTACAAGCGGGGAACTCCTACGAGCAGTACTTC.